A selection of T cell receptor beta chains follows, all from one sample in a study of identical twins. TCRdb independently ran MiXCR on the 5' RACE reads; one entry per CDR3 protein. The profile shows about 890,000 distinct CDR3 sequences, approximately 13% of them singletons. The data also belong to a second study, concerning yellow fever vaccine responses in identical twins.

Sequenced: PBMCs. Receptors originate from a young woman in good health. Both conserved end residues are part of each CDR3. D genes are given only for firm matches. Clone size, where shown, is once, few, many, or a class for clones that have expanded.

v_gene	abundance	j_gene	d_gene	CDR3aa	CDR3nt
TRBV23-1	NA	TRBJ1-1	NA	CASSHPHPARNTEAFF	TGCGCCAGCAGTCATCCTCATCCCGCCCGGAACACTGAAGCTTTCTTT
TRBV5-5	few	TRBJ2-2	NA	CATTSRANTGELFF	TGTGCCACAACTTCGAGGGCGAACACCGGGGAGCTGTTTTTT
TRBV12-3/TRBV12-4	many	TRBJ1-4	NA	CASSWGFGEKLFF	TGTGCCAGCAGTTGGGGTTTTGGTGAAAAACTGTTTTTT
TRBV20-1	NA	TRBJ2-2	TRBD2	CSAPSSAGPTGELFF	TGCAGTGCTCCGAGTTCAGCGGGACCCACCGGGGAGCTGTTTTTT
TRBV7-9	few	TRBJ2-7	NA	CASSPDGYSYEQYF	TGTGCCAGCAGCCCGGATGGCTACTCCTACGAGCAGTACTTC
TRBV11-1	few	TRBJ2-1	NA	CASSSLGRHHSSYNEQFF	TGTGCCAGCAGCTCATTAGGGCGACACCACAGCTCCTACAATGAGCAGTTCTTC
TRBV10-3	NA	TRBJ1-2	NA	CAITRDRDGNYGYTF	TGTGCCATCACCCGAGATCGAGACGGTAACTATGGCTACACCTTC
TRBV12-3/TRBV12-4	many	TRBJ2-1	NA	CASSFFWGPNEQFF	TGTGCCAGCAGTTTTTTCTGGGGTCCCAATGAGCAGTTCTTC
TRBV3-1	few	TRBJ2-1	NA	CASSQGTRQAYNEQFF	TGTGCCAGCAGCCAAGGAACGCGACAGGCCTACAATGAGCAGTTCTTC
TRBV7-9	NA	TRBJ1-6	NA	CASTQEGDRPPLHF	TGTGCCAGCACCCAGGAGGGGGATAGGCCACCCCTCCACTTT
TRBV15	NA	TRBJ2-3	TRBD1	CATSRVDRGLSDTQYF	TGTGCCACCAGCAGAGTCGACAGGGGGCTTTCAGATACGCAGTATTTT